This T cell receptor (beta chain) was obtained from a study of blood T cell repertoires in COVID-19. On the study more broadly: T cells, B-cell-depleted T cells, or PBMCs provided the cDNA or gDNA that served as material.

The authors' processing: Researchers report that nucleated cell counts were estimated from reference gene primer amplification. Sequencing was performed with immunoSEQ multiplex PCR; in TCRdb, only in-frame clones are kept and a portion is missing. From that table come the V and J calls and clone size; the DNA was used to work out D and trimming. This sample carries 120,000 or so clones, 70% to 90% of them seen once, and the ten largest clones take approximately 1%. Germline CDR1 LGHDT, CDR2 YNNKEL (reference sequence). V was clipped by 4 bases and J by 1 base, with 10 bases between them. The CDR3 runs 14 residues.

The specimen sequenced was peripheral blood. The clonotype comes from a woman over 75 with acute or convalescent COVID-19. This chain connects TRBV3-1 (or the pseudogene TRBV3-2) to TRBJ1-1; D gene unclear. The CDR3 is CASSPTPRNTEAFF. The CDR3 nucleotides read TGTGCCAGCAGCCCTACTCCGAGGAACACTGAAGCTTTCTTT.